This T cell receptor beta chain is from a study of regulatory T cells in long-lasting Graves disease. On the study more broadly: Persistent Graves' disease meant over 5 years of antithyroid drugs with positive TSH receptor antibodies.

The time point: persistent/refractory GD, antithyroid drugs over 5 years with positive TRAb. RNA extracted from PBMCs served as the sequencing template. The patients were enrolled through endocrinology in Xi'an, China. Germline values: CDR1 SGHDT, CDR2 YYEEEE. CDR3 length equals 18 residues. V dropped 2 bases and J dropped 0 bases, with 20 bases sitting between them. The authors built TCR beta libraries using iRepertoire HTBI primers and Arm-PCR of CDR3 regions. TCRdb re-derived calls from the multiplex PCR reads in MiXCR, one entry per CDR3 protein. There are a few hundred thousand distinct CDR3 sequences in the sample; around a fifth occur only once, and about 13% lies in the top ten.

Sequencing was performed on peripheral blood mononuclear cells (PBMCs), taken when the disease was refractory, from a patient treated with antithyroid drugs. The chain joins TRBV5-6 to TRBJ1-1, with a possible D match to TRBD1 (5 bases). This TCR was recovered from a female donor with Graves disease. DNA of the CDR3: TGTGCCAGCAGCTTAGGTTCAAGGGGAACGCTCATGAACACTGAAGCTTTCTTT. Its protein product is CASSLGSRGTLMNTEAFF.